The T cell receptor beta chain under discussion was sequenced for a study of blood T cell repertoires in COVID-19. The wider study: Both acute and convalescent COVID-19 samples were obtained from the United States, Italy and Spain. T cells, B-cell-depleted T cells, or PBMCs provided the cDNA or gDNA that served as material.

Original data processing: Reference gene primer amplification in the assay estimated nucleated cell counts. Repertoires were generated with immunoSEQ multiplex PCR, while TCRdb's copy carries only in-frame clones and drops some. D and trimming were read from the DNA, whereas the V and J calls and clone size are those reported in that table. The repertoire includes over 110,000 clones, over 75% of them detected once, and approximately 1.5% sits in the top ten. The CDR3 totals 18 residues. After removal of 3 bases from V and 10 bases from J, the junction contained 18 bases not matched to a gene. CDR1 MNHEY and CDR2 SMNVEV come from the germline V gene (reference sequence).

This TCR derives from a woman aged 45-60 years with acute or convalescent COVID-19. The gene calls are TRBV27 and TRBJ2-1; TRBD2 agrees at 10 bases. The sequenced sample was peripheral blood. The CDR3 coding sequence is TGTGCCAGCAGTTTTGGGCTAGCGGGAGACCCCTTTACGAGAGAGCAGTTCTTC. This encodes CASSFGLAGDPFTREQFF.